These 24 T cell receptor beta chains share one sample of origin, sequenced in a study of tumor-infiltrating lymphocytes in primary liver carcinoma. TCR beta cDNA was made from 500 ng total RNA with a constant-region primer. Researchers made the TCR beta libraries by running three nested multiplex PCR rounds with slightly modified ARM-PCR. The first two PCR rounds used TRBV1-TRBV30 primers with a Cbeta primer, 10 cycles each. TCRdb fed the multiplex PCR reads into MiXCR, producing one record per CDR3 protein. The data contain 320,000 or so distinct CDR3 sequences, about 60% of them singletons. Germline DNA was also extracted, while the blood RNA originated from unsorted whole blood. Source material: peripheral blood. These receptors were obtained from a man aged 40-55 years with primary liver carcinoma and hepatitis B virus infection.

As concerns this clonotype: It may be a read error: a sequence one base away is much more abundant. The CDR3 DNA reads as TGTGCCAGCAGTTACCTCAACCGGTGGGGCGGGGAGCTGTTTTTT. The encoded protein is CASSYLNRWGGELFF. The V and J genes are TRBV6-2 or TRBV6-3 and TRBJ2-2; D is uncertain. Germline CDR1 reads MNHEY; CDR2 reads SVGEGT. The CDR3 spans 15 residues. V lost 2 bases, J lost 7 bases, and 14 bases lay in between.

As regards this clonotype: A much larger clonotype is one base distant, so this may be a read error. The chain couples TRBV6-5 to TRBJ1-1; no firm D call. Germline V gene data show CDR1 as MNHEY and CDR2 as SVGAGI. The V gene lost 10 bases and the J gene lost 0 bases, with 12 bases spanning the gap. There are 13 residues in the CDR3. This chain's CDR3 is CANSSRLNTEAFF. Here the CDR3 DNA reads TGTGCCAACAGCTCAAGATTGAACACTGAAGCTTTCTTT.

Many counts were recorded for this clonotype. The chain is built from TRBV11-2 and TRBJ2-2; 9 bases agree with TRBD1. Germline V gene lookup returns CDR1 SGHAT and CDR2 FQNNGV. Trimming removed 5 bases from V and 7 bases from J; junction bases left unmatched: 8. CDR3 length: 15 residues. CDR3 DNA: TGTGCCAGCAGCCTTACAGGGGGCGCCGTCGGGGAGCTGTTTTTT. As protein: CASSLTGGAVGELFF.

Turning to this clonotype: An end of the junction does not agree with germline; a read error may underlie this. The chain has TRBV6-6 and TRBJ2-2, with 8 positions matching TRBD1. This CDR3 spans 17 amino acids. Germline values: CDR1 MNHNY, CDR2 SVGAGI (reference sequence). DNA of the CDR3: TGTGCCAGTAGTTACTCGGGACAGGTGGCGGGGACCGGGGAGCTGTTTTTT. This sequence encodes CASSYSGQVAGTGELFF.

CDR3 sequence (DNA): TGTGCCTGGAGTCGTACTAGCGGGAGGTCAGTTACGCAGTATTTT. This sequence encodes CAWSRTSGRSVTQYF. The chain combines TRBV30 with TRBJ2-3; 12 bases align to TRBD2. The CDR3 runs 15 residues. CDR1 GTSNPN and CDR2 SVGIG come from the germline V gene (reference sequence). J was trimmed by 8 bases and V by 2 bases; bases with no gene match: 8.

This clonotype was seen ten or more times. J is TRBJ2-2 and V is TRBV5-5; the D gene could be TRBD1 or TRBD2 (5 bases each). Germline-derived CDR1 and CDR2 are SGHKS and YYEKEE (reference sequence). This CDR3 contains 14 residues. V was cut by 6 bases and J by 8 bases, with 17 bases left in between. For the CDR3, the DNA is TGTGCCAGCAACCTGGGACCCCTCGGGGGGGAGCTGTTTTTT. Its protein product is CASNLGPLGGELFF.

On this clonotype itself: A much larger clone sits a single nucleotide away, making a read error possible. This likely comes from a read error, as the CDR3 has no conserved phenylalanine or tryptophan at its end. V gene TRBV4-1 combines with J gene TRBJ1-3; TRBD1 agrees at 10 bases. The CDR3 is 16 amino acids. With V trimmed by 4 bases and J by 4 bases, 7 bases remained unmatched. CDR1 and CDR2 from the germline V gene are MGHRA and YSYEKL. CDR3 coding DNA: TGCGCCAGCAGCCCCCGGGACAGGGGTGGCGGAAACACCATATATTAT. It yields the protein CASSPRDRGGGNTIYY.

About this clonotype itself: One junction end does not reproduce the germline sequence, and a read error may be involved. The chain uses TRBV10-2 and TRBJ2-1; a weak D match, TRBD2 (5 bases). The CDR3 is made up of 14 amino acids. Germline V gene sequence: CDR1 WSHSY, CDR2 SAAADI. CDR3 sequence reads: CPSSISRVYNEQFF. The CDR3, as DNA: TGCCCCAGCAGTATCTCGCGGGTCTACAATGAGCAGTTCTTC.

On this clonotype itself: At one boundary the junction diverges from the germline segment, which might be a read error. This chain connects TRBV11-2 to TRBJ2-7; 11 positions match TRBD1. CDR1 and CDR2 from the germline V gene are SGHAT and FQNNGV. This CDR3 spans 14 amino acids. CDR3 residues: CPSSQGQGGYEQYF. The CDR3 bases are TGTCCCAGCAGCCAGGGACAGGGGGGCTACGAGCAGTACTTC.

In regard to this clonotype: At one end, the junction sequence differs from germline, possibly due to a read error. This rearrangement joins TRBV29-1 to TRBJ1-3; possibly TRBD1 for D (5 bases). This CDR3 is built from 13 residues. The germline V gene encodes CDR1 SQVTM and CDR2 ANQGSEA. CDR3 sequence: CSVVTNSGHTIYF. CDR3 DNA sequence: TGCAGCGTGGTAACTAACTCTGGACACACCATATATTTC.

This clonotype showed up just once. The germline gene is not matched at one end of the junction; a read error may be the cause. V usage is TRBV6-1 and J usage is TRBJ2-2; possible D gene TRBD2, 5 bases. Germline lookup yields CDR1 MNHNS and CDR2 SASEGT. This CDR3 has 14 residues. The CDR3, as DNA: TGTGCCAGCATCGAAGTGAGGAACACCGGGGAACTGTTTTTT. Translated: CASIEVRNTGELFF.

CDR3: CASRLTGTGRGNTEAFF. The CDR3 coding sequence is TGCGCCAGCAGACTGACCGGGACAGGGAGGGGGAACACTGAAGCTTTCTTT. The J gene is TRBJ1-1, the V gene TRBV5-1; 9 nucleotides align to TRBD1. The germline V gene encodes CDR1 SGHRS and CDR2 YFSETQ. V gave up 5 bases and J gave up 1 base; unmatched junction bases: 12. This CDR3 region has 17 residues.

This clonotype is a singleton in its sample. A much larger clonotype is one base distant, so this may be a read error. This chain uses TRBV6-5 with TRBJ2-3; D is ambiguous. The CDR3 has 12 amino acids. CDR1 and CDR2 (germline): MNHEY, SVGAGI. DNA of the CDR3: TGTGCCAGCAGCTCTCTCGGCGATATGCAGTATTTT. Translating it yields CASSSLGDMQYF.

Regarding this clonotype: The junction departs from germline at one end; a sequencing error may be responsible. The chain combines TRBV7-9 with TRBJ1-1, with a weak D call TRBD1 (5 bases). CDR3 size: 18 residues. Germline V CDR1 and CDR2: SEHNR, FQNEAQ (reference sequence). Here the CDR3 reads CASSLYRAGGTANAEAFF. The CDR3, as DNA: TGTGCCAGCAGCTTATACCGGGCGGGGGGGACGGCGAACGCTGAAGCTTTCTTT.

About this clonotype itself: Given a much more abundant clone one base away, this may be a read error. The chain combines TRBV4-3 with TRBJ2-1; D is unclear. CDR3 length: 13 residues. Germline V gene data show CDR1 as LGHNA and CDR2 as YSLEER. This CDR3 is CTSSQGSYNEQFF. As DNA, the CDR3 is TGCACCAGCAGCCAAGGATCATACAATGAGCAGTTCTTC.

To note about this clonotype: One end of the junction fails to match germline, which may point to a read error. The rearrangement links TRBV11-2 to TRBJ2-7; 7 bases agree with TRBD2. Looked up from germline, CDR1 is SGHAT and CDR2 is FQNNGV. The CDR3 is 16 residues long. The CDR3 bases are TGTGCCAGCGACTTAGTTCGGGGGAGGGCCTTCCACGAGCAGCACTTC. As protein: CASDLVRGRAFHEQHF. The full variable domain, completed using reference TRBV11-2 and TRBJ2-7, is EAGVAQSPRYKIIEKRQSVAFWCNPISGHATLYWYQQILGQGPKLLIQFQNNGVVDDSQLPKDRFSAERLKGVDSTLKIQPAKLEDSAVYLCASDLVRGRAFHEQHFGPGTRLTVT.

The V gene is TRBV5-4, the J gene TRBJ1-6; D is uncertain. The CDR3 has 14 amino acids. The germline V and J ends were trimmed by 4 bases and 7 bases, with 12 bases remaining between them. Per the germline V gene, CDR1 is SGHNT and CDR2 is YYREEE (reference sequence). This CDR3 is CASSLEGRNSPLHF. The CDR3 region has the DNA TGTGCCAGCAGCCTGGAGGGCCGGAATTCACCCCTCCACTTT.

Here the CDR3 reads CASTRNILSSASGNTIYF. The CDR3 DNA reads as TGCGCCAGCACGCGCAACATTTTATCATCCGCCTCTGGAAACACCATATATTTT. The chain couples TRBV10-2 to TRBJ1-3; D gene ambiguous. CDR1 is WSHSY, CDR2 SAAADI, per germline. The V end lost 7 bases, the J end lost 0 bases, and 22 bases lay between the germline ends. The CDR3 consists of 18 residues.

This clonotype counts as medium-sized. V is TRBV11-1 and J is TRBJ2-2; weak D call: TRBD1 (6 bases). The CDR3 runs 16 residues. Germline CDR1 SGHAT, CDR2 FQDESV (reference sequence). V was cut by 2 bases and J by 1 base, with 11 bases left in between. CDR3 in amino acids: CASSLRSGQNTGELFF. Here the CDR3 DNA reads TGTGCCAGCAGCTTACGGTCGGGACAGAACACCGGGGAGCTGTTTTTT.

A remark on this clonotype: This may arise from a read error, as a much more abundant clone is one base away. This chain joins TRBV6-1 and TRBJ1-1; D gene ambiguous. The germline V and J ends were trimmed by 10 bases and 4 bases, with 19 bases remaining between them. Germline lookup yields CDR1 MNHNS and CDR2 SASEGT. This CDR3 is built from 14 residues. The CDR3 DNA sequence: TGTGCCACCAAGCTTATTCCCACCGGCACTGAAGCTTTCTTT. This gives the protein CATKLIPTGTEAFF.

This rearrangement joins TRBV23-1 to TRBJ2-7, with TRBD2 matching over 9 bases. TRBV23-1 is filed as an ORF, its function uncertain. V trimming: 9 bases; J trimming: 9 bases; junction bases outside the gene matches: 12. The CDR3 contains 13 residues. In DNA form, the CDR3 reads TGCGCCAGTAGTGGTAGCGGGGGCCACGGGCAGTACTTC. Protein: CASSGSGGHGQYF.

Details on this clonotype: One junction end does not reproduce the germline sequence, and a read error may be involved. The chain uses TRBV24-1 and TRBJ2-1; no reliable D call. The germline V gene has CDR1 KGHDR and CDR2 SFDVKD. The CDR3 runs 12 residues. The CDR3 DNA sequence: TGTGCCATCAGTGATTTCCCTTATGAGCAGTTCTTC. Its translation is CAISDFPYEQFF.

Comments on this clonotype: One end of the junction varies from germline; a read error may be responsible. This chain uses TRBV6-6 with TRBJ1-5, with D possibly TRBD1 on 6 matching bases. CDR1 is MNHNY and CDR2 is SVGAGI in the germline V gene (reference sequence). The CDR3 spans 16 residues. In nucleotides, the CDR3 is TGTGCCAGCAGTAACAAAAAGGGGGGTAGCAATCAGCCTCAGCATTTT. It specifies CASSNKKGGSNQPQHF.

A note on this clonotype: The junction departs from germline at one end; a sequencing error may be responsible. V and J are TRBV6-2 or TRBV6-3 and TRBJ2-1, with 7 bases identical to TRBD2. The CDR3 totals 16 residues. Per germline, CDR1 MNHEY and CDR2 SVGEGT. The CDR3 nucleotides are TGTGCCAGCAGCCCCCTCGGACTAGTGGGAGGCAATGCGCAGTTCTTC. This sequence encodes CASSPLGLVGGNAQFF.